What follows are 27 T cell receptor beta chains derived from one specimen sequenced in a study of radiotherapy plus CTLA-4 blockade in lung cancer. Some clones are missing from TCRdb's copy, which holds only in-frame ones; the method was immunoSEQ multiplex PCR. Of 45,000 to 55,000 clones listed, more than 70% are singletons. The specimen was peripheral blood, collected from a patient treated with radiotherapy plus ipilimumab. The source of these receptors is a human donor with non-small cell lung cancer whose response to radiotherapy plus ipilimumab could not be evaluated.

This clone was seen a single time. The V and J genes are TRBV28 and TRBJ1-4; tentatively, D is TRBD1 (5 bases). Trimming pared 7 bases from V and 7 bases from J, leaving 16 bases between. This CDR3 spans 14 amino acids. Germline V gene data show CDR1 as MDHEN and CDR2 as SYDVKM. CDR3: CASKPGGGVEKLFF. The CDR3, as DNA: TGTGCCAGCAAGCCCGGGGGAGGGGTTGAAAAACTGTTTTTT.

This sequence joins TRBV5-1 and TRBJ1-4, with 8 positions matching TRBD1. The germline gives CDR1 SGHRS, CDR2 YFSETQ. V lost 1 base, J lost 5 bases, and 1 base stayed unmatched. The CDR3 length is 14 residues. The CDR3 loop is CASSLNRGNEKLFF. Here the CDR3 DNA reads TGCGCCAGCAGCTTGAACAGGGGGAATGAAAAACTGTTTTTT.

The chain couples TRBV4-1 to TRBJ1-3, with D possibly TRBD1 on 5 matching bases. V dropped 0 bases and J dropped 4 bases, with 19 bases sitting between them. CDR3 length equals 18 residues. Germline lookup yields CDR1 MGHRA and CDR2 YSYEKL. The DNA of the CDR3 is TGCGCCAGCAGCCAAGAGGGGGGGGTGGGACGGACGGGAAACACCATATATTTT. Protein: CASSQEGGVGRTGNTIYF.

In DNA form, the CDR3 reads TGTGCCAGCACTCGTGACACGCCCAACTATGGCTACACCTTC. It is translated as CASTRDTPNYGYTF. This rearrangement joins TRBV6-6 to TRBJ1-2; D is unclear. V dropped 7 bases and J dropped 2 bases, with 14 bases sitting between them. The CDR3 spans 14 residues. Germline loops: CDR1 MNHNY, CDR2 SVGAGI (reference sequence).

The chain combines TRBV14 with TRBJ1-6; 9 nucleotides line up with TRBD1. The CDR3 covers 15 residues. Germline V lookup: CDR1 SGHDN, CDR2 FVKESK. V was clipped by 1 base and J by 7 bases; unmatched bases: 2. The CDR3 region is CASSQAGTGNSPLHF. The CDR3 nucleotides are TGTGCCAGCAGCCAAGCCGGGACAGGGAATTCACCCCTCCACTTT.

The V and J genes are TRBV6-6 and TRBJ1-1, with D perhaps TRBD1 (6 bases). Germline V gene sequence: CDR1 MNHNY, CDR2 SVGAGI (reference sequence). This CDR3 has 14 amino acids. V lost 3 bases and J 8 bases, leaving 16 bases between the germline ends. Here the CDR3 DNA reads TGTGCCAGCAGTTATATCCCAGGGGCGACAGAAGCTTTCTTT. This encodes CASSYIPGATEAFF.

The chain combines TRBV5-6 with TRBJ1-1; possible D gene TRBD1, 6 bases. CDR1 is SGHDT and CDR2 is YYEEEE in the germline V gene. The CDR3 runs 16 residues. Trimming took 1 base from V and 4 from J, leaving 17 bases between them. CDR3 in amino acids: CASSLQGTESGTEAFF. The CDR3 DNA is TGTGCCAGCAGCTTGCAGGGGACGGAATCCGGCACTGAAGCTTTCTTT.

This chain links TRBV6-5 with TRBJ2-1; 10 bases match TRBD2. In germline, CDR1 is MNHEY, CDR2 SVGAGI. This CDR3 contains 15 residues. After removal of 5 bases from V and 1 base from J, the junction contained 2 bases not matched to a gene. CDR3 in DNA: TGTGCCAGCAGTCCTAGCGGGGGTTCCTACAATGAGCAGTTCTTC. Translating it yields CASSPSGGSYNEQFF.

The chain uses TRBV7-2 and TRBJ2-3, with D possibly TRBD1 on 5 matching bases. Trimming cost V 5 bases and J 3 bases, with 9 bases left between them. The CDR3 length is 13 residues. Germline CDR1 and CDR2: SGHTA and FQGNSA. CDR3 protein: CASSHGATDTQYF. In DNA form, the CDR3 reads TGTGCCAGCAGCCATGGGGCGACAGATACGCAGTATTTT.

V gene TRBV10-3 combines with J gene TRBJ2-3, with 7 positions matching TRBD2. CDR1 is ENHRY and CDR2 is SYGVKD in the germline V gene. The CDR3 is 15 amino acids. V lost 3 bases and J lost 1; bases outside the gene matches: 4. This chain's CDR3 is CAISDGGRGTDTQYF. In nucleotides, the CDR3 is TGTGCCATCAGTGACGGAGGGAGGGGCACAGATACGCAGTATTTT.

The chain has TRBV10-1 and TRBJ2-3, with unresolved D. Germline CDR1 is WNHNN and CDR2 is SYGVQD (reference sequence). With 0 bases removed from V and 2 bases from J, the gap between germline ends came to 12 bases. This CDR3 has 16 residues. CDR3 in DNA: TGCGCCAGCAGTGAGTCCTCCGGGTACTTCACAGATACGCAGTATTTT. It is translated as CASSESSGYFTDTQYF.

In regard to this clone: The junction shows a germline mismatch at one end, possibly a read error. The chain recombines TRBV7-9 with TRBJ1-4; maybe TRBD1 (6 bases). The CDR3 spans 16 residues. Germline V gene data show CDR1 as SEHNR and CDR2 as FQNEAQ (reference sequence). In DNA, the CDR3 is TGTGCCAGCAGCTCCACCTCCGGGACAACTTATGAAAAACTGTTTTTT. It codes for CASSSTSGTTYEKLFF. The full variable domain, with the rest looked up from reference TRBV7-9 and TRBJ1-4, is DTGVSQNPRHKITKRGQNVTFRCDPISEHNRLYWYRQTLGQGPEFLTYFQNEAQLEKSRLLSDRFSAERPKGSFSTLEIQRTEQGDSAMYLCASSSTSGTTYEKLFFGSGTQLSVL.

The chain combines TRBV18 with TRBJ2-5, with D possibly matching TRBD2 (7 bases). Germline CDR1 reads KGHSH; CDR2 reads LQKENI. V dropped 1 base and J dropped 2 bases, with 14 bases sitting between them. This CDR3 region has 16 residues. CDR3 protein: CASSPLGGTSQETQYF. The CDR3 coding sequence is TGTGCCAGCTCACCACTCGGGGGGACATCTCAAGAGACCCAGTACTTC.

The CDR3 coding sequence is TGTGCCAGTAGCACTAGCGGTCACGAGCAGTACTTC. Protein product: CASSTSGHEQYF. The rearrangement links TRBV19 to TRBJ2-7, with 8 bases fitting TRBD2. Germline assignment: CDR1 LNHDA and CDR2 SQIVND (reference sequence). This CDR3 is built from 12 residues. Losses at the gene ends were 6 bases for V and 5 bases for J; bases not matched to a gene: 3.

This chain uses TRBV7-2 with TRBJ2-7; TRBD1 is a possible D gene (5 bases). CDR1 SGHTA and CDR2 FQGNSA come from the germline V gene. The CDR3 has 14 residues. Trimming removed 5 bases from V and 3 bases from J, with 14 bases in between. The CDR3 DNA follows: TGTGCCAGCAGCCTACAACAGGCCAACTACGAGCAGTACTTC. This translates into CASSLQQANYEQYF.

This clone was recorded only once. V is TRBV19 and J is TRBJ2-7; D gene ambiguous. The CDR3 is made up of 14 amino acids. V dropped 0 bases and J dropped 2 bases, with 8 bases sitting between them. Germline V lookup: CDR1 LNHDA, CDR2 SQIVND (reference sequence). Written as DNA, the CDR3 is TGTGCCAGTAGTATAGACGAGAGAGCCTACGAGCAGTACTTC. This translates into CASSIDERAYEQYF.

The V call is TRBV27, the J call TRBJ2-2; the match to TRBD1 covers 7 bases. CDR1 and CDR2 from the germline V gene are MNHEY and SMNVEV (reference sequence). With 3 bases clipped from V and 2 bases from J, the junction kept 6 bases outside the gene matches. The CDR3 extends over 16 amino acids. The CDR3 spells CASSFGRGLNTGELFF. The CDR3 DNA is TGTGCCAGCAGTTTTGGTAGGGGGCTCAACACCGGGGAGCTGTTTTTT.

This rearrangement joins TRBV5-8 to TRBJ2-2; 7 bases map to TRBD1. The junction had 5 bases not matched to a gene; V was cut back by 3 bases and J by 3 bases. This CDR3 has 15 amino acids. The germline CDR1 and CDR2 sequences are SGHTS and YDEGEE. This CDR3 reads CASSSGGWDTGELFF. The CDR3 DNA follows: TGTGCCAGCAGCTCAGGGGGATGGGACACCGGGGAGCTGTTTTTT. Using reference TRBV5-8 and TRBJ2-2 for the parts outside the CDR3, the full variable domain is EAGVTQSPTHLIKTRGQQATLRCSPISGHTSVYWYQQALGLGLQFLLWYDEGEERNRGNFPPRFSGRQFPNYSSELNVNALELEDSALYLCASSSGGWDTGELFFGEGSRLTVL.

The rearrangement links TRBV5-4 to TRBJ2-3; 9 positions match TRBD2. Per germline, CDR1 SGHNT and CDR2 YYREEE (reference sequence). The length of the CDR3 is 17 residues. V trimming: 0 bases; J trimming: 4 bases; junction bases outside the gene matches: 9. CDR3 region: CASSLDMREGLADTQYF. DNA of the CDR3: TGTGCCAGCAGCTTGGATATGCGGGAGGGCCTTGCAGATACGCAGTATTTT.

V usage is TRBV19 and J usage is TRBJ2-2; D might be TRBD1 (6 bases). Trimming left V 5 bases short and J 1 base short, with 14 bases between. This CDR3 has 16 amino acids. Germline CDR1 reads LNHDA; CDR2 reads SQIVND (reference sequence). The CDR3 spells CASSFPGAGNTGELFF. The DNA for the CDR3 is TGTGCCAGTAGTTTCCCAGGGGCGGGGAACACCGGGGAGCTGTTTTTT.

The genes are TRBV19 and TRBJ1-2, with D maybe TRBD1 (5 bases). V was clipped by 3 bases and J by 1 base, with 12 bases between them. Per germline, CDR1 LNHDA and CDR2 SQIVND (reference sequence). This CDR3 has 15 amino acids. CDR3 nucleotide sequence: TGTGCCAGTAGTATTGGAGGGGAACTTAACTATGGCTACACCTTC. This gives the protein CASSIGGELNYGYTF.

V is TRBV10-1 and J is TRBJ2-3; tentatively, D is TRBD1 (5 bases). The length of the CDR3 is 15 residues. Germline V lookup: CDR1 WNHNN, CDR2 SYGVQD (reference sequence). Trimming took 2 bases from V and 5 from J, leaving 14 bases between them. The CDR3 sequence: CASSEATQRGDTQYF. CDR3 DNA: TGCGCCAGCAGTGAGGCTACTCAAAGGGGAGATACGCAGTATTTT.

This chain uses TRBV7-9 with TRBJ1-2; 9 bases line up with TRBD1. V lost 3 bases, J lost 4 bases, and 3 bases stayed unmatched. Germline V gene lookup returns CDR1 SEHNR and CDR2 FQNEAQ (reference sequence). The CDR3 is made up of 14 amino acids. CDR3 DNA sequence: TGTGCCAGCAGCTTGGGGACAGGGTCCTATGGCTACACCTTC. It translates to CASSLGTGSYGYTF.

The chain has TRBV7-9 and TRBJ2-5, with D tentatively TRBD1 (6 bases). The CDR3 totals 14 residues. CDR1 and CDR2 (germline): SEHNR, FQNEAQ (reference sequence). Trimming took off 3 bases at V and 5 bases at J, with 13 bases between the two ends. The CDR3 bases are TGTGCCAGCAGCTTGGGATCAACAGGGGAGACCCAGTACTTC. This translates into CASSLGSTGETQYF. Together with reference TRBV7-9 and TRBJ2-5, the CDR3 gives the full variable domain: DTGVSQNPRHKITKRGQNVTFRCDPISEHNRLYWYRQTLGQGPEFLTYFQNEAQLEKSRLLSDRFSAERPKGSFSTLEIQRTEQGDSAMYLCASSLGSTGETQYFGPGTRLLVL.

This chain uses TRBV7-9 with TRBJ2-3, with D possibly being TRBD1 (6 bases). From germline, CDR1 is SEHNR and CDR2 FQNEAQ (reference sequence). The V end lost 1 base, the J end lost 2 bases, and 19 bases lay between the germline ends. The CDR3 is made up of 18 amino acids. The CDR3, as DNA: TGTGCCAGCAGCTTAGGTTTAGGGACATCGGGATTCACAGATACGCAGTATTTT. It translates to CASSLGLGTSGFTDTQYF.

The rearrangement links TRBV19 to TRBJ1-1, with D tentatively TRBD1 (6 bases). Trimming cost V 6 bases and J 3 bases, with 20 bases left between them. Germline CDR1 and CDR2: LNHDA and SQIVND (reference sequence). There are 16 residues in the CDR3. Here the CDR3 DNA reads TGTGCCAGTAGCCCTACAGGGTGGCAACTAGACACTGAAGCTTTCTTT. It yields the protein CASSPTGWQLDTEAFF.

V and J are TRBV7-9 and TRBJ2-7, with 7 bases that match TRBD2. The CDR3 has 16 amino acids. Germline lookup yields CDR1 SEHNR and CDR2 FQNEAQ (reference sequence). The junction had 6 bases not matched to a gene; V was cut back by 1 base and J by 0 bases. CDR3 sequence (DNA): TGTGCCAGCAGCTTAGGGTGGGGCGGGAGCTCCTACGAGCAGTACTTC. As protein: CASSLGWGGSSYEQYF.